The rows below give T cell receptor beta chains drawn from one sample of a study of beta chain features in type 1 diabetes. TCRdb's copy holds only in-frame clones and misses some; the assay was immunoSEQ multiplex PCR. The repertoire holds 970,000 or so clones, roughly a sixth seen once, with around 0.02% in the top ten. The material sequenced was naive CD4+ T cells from blood. The receptors were sampled from a woman aged 18 to 35 in good health. Both conserved end residues are part of each CDR3. A D gene is named only where the DNA matches it firmly. Not every row has a clone size; where given, it reads once, few, many or a size class.

>TRBV4-2|TRBJ2-5|-|-
TGTGCCAGCAGCCAAGAACATGGAACCCGCCAGTACTTC
CASSQEHGTRQYF
>TRBV7-2|TRBJ2-5|TRBD2|few
TGTGCCAGCAGCTCAAGACTAGCGGGAGGTTTCATGGAGACCCAGTACTTC
CASSSRLAGGFMETQYF
>TRBV18|TRBJ2-7|-|-
TGTGCCAGCTCACCACCGGGGTTAGGGGGCTACGAGCAGTACTTC
CASSPPGLGGYEQYF
>TRBV9|TRBJ2-2|-|-
TGTGCCAGCAGCGTAGGGACACCCACCGGGGAGCTGTTTTTT
CASSVGTPTGELFF
>TRBV10-3|TRBJ1-2|TRBD1|few
TGTGCCATCAGTCACGCTCCGGGACAGGAAAACTATGGCTACACCTTC
CAISHAPGQENYGYTF
>TRBV20-1|TRBJ2-1|-|-
TGCAGTGCTAGGGATAATGAGCAGTTCTTC
CSARDNEQFF
>TRBV7-2|TRBJ2-2|-|few
TGTGCCAGCAGCCCCAGCCGGACGAACACCGGGGAGCTGTTTTTT
CASSPSRTNTGELFF
>TRBV6-1|TRBJ1-3|-|few
TGTGCCAGCAGCTCTTCGGTACGGAACACCATATATTTT
CASSSSVRNTIYF
>TRBV10-3|TRBJ1-2|-|-
TGTGCCATCGGTGACAGCTTACTAAACTATGGCTACACCTTC
CAIGDSLLNYGYTF
>TRBV7-2|TRBJ2-7|TRBD2|-
TGTGCCAGCAGCACGTTGACTAGCGGAGCTTACGAGCAGTACTTC
CASSTLTSGAYEQYF
>TRBV6-5|TRBJ2-2|-|few
TGTGCCAGCAGTTTTGGATCGAACACCGGGGAGCTGTTTTTT
CASSFGSNTGELFF
>TRBV10-3|TRBJ1-2|-|few
TGTGCCATCAGCGCTGGGGTGGCCGATGGCTACACCTTC
CAISAGVADGYTF
>TRBV6-6|TRBJ2-3|TRBD1|few
TGTGCCAGCAGACGACAGGGCACTAGCACAGATACGCAGTATTTT
CASRRQGTSTDTQYF
>TRBV19|TRBJ2-3|TRBD2|-
TGTGCCAGTAGTCGCGCTAGCGGGGGCTGGGATACGCAGTATTTT
CASSRASGGWDTQYF
>TRBV7-2|TRBJ1-2|TRBD1|-
TGTGCCAGCAGTCGGGACAGGGAGAGGGGCTACACCTTC
CASSRDRERGYTF
>TRBV29-1|TRBJ2-1|-|few
TGCAGCGTCGAACCGGGACCCGGCAATGAGCAGTTCTTC
CSVEPGPGNEQFF
>TRBV28|TRBJ2-7|-|-
TGTGCCAGCAGTTCCGTATACGAGCAGTACTTC
CASSSVYEQYF
>TRBV7-3|TRBJ2-3|-|few
TGTGCCAGCAGCAAAGGGGGTGGGACGCAGTATTTT
CASSKGGGTQYF